Described below is a single T cell receptor beta chain sequence and its context. These data are taken from a study of T cell responses to AZD1222 COVID-19 vaccine. The CDR3 totals 12 residues. V was clipped by 2 bases and J by 2 bases, with 3 bases between them. From germline, CDR1 is MDHEN and CDR2 SYDVKM. The data were produced by immunoSEQ multiplex PCR, yet TCRdb's version contains in-frame clones alone and is incomplete. The sample consists of roughly 99,000 clones, 70% to 90% of them appearing once. The source of this sequence is an adult in good health. This rearrangement joins TRBV28 to TRBJ2-5; D call uncertain. Sample: peripheral blood, taken on day 0 of AZD1222 vaccination. The CDR3 is CASSLEQETQYF. The CDR3 DNA follows: TGTGCCAGCAGTTTAGAACAAGAGACCCAGTACTTC.